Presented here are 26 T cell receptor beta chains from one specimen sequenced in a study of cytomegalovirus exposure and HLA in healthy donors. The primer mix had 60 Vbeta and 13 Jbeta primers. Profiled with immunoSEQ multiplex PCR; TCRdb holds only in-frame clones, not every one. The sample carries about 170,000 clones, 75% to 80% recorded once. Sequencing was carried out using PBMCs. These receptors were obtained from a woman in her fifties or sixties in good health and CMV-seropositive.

As DNA, the CDR3 is TGTGCCAGCAGTTTGGGACAGTTGAACACTGAAGCTTTCTTT. It is translated as CASSLGQLNTEAFF. The chain carries TRBV2 and TRBJ1-1; 7 positions agree with TRBD1. CDR1 and CDR2 (germline): SNHLY, FYNNEI. This CDR3 has 14 amino acids. V lost 5 bases, J lost 0 bases, and 3 bases stayed unmatched.

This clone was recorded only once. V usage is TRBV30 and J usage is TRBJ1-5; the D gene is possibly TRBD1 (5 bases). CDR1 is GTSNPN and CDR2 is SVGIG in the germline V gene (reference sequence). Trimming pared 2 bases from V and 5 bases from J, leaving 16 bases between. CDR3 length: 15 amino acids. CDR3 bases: TGTGCCTGGAGTTTGTCCGGCAGGGACTATCAGCCCCAGCATTTT. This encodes CAWSLSGRDYQPQHF.

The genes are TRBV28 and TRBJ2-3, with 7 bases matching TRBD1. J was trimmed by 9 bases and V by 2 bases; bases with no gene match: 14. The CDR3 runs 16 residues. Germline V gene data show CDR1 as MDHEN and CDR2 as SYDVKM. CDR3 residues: CASSLRDSRRSFTQYF. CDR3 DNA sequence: TGTGCCAGCAGTTTAAGGGACAGCAGACGGTCGTTCACGCAGTATTTT.

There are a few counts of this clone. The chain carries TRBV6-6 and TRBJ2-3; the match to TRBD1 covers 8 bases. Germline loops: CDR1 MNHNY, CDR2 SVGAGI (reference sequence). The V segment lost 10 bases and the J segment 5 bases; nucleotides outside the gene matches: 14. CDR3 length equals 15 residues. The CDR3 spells CATGIMDRVGDTQYF. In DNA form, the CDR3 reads TGTGCCACCGGTATCATGGACAGGGTTGGAGATACGCAGTATTTT.

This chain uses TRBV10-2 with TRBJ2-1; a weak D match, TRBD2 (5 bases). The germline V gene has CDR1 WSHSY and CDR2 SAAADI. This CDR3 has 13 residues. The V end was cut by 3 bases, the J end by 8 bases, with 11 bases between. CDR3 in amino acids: CASSDGGGYEQFF. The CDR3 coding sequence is TGCGCCAGCAGTGATGGAGGAGGTTATGAGCAGTTCTTC.

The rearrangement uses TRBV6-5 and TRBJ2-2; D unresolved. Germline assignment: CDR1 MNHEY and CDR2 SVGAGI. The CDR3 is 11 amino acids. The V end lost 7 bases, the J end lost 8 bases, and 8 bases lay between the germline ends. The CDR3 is CASTSRGELFF. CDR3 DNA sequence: TGTGCCAGCACCTCGAGGGGGGAGCTGTTTTTT.

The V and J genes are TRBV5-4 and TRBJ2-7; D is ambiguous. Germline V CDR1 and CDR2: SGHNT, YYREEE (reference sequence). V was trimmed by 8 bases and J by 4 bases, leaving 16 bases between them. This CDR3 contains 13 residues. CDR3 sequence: CARPASTPYEQYF. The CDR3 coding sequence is TGTGCCAGACCCGCTAGTACCCCTTACGAGCAGTACTTC. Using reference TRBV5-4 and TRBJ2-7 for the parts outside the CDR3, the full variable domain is ETGVTQSPTHLIKTRGQQVTLRCSSQSGHNTVSWYQQALGQGPQFIFQYYREEENGRGNFPPRFSGLQFPNYSSELNVNALELDDSALYLCARPASTPYEQYFGPGTRLTVT.

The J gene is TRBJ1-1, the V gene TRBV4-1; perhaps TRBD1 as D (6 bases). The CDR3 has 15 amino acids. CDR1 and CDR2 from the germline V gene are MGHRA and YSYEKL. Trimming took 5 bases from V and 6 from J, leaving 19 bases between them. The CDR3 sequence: CASSGLIQGIAEAFF. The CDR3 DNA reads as TGCGCCAGCAGCGGTCTAATTCAGGGGATTGCTGAAGCTTTCTTT.

CDR3 nucleotide sequence: TGTGCCAGCAGCCAATGGGACAGTTACTACGAGCAGTACTTC. Amino acids: CASSQWDSYYEQYF. The chain couples TRBV14 to TRBJ2-7, with 7 nucleotides matching TRBD1. The CDR3 has 14 amino acids. Trimming removed 2 bases from V and 3 bases from J; junction bases left unmatched: 4. From germline, CDR1 is SGHDN and CDR2 FVKESK.

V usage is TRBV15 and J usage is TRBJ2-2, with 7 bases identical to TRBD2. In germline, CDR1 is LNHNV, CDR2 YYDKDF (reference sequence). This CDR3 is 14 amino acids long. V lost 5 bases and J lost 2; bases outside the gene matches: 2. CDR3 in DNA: TGTGCCACCAGCCGAGCGGGAAACACCGGGGAGCTGTTTTTT. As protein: CATSRAGNTGELFF. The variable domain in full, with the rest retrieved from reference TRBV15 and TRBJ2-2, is DAMVIQNPRYQVTQFGKPVTLSCSQTLNHNVMYWYQQKSSQAPKLLFHYYDKDFNNEADTPDNFQSRRPNTSFCFLDIRSPGLGDTAMYLCATSRAGNTGELFFGEGSRLTVL.

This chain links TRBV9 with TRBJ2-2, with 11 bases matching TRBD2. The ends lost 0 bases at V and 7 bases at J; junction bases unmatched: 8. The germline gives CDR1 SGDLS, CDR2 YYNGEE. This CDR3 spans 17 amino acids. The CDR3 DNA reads TGTGCCAGCAGCGTAGTTGTTAGCGGGAGGGCCGGCGGGGAGCTGTTTTTT. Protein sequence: CASSVVVSGRAGGELFF. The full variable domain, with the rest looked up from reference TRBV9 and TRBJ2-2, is DSGVTQTPKHLITATGQRVTLRCSPRSGDLSVYWYQQSLDQGLQFLIQYYNGEERAKGNILERFSAQQFPDLHSELNLSSLELGDSALYFCASSVVVSGRAGGELFFGEGSRLTVL.

The CDR3 sequence is CASSPTGPPYEQYF. The DNA for the CDR3 is TGTGCCAGCTCACCTACTGGGCCCCCTTACGAGCAGTACTTC. The J gene is TRBJ2-7, the V gene TRBV18; D unclear. V was cut by 3 bases and J by 4 bases, with 13 bases left in between. This CDR3 is 14 amino acids long. Germline assignment: CDR1 KGHSH and CDR2 LQKENI.

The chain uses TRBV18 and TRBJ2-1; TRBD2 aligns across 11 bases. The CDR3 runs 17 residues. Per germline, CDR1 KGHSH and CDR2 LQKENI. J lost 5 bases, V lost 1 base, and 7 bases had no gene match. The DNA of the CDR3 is TGTGCCAGCTCACCACGATTAGGGACTAGCGGAAACAATGAGCAGTTCTTC. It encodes CASSPRLGTSGNNEQFF.

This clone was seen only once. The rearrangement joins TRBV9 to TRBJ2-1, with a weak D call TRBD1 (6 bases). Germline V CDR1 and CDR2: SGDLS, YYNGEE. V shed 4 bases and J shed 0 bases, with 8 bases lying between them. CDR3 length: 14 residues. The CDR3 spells CASSRQASYNEQFF. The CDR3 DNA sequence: TGTGCCAGCAGCCGACAGGCCTCCTACAATGAGCAGTTCTTC.

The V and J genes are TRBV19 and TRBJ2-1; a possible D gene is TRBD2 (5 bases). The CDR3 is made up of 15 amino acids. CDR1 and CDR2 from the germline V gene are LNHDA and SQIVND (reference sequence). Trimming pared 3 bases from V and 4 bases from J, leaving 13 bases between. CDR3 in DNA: TGTGCCAGTAGTATCCCCGGACTTCTATACAATGAGCAGTTCTTC. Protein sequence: CASSIPGLLYNEQFF.

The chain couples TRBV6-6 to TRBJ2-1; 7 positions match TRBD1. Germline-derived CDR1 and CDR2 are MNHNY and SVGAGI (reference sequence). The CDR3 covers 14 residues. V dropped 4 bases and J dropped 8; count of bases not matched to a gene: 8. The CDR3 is CASSFLTGWDEQFF. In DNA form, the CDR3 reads TGTGCCAGCAGTTTCCTGACAGGGTGGGATGAGCAGTTCTTC.

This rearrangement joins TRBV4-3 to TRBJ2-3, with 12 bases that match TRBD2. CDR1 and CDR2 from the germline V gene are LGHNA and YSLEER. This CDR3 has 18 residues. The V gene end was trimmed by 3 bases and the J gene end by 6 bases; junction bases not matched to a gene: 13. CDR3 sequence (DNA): TGCGCCAGCAGCCAGGATCGGGCGACCGGGACTAGCGGGGATACGCAGTATTTT. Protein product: CASSQDRATGTSGDTQYF.

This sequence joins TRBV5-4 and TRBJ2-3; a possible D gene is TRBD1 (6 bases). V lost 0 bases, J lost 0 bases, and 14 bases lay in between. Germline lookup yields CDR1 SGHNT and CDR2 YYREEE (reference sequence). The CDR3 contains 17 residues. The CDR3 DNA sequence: TGTGCCAGCAGCTTGGCTTCCGGACAGTCTAGCACAGATACGCAGTATTTT. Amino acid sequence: CASSLASGQSSTDTQYF.

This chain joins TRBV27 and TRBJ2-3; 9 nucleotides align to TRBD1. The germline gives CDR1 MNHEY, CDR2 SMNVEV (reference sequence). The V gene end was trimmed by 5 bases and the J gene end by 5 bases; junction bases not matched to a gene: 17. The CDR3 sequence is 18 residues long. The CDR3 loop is CASSRKPTGGGILDTQYF. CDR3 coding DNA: TGTGCCAGCAGTCGCAAACCCACAGGGGGCGGTATATTAGATACGCAGTATTTT.

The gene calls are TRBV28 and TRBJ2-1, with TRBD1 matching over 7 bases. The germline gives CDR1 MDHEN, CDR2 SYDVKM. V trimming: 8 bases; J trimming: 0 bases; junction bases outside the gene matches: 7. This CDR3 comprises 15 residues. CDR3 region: CASSKGAGSYNEQFF. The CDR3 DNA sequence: TGTGCCAGCTCAAAGGGGGCGGGCTCCTACAATGAGCAGTTCTTC.

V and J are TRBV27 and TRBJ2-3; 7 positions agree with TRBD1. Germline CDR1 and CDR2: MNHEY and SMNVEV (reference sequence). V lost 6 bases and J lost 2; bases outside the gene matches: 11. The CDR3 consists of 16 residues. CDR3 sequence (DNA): TGTGCCAGCAGCTTCAGACAGGGTAAGGTCACAGATACGCAGTATTTT. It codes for CASSFRQGKVTDTQYF.

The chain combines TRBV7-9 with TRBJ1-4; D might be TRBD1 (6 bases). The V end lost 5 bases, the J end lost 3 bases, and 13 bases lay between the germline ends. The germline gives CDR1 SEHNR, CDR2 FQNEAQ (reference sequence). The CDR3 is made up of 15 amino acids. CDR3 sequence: CASSPQGLPNEKLFF. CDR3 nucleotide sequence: TGTGCCAGCAGCCCCCAGGGGTTGCCTAATGAAAAACTGTTTTTT.

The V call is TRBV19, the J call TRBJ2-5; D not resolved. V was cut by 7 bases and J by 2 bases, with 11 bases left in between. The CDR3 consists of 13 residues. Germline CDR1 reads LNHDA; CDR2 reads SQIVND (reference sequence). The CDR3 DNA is TGTGCCAGTACCCCAGCAGGTCAAGAGACCCAGTACTTC. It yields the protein CASTPAGQETQYF.

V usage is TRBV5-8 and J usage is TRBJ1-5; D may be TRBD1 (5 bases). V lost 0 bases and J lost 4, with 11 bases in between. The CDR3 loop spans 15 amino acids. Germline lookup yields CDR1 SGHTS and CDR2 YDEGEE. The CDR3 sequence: CASSLGQTLNQPQHF. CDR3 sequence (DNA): TGTGCCAGCAGCTTGGGACAGACCCTAAATCAGCCCCAGCATTTT.

In nucleotides, the CDR3 is TGTGCCAGCGGCAGGGGAGGGAGTGAAGCTTTCTTT. Translation: CASGRGGSEAFF. The chain couples TRBV6-5 to TRBJ1-1, with D maybe TRBD1 (6 bases). The CDR3 totals 12 residues. V was clipped by 8 bases and J by 7 bases, with 14 bases between them. CDR1 is MNHEY and CDR2 is SVGAGI in the germline V gene.

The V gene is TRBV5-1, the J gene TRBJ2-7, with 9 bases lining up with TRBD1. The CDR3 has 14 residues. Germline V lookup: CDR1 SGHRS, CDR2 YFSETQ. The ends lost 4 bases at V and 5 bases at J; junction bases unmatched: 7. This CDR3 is CASSPGQGINEQYF. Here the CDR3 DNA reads TGCGCCAGCAGCCCGGGACAGGGTATCAACGAGCAGTACTTC.